This TCR beta chain was sequenced during a study of blood T cells in healthy people across ages. Across the whole study: Per every two T cells, about one barcoded beta molecule was captured by template switching.

Points from the study as a whole: Lack of knowledge of donor CMV status possibly confounded expanded clonotype changes. Naive CD4+ cells and diversity were both higher in long-lived donors than in aged donors.

The V gene's germline CDR1 is LGHNA and CDR2 YNFKEQ. This CDR3 has 19 residues. Next came a second PCR, run for about 6 to 11 cycles, which used a sample-barcoded 5' primer along with a J-beta primer mix. Every sample gave at least 2.5 million paired-end reads containing CDR3. TCRdb called the 5' RACE reads again in MiXCR, with one record for every CDR3 protein. The table has some 1.5 million distinct CDR3 sequences, 25% to 30% seen once. With regard to this clonotype: Its cognate antigen is unknown. At one end, the junction sequence differs from germline, possibly due to a read error.

The TCR sequence derives from a young woman in good health. The J gene is TRBJ2-6, the V gene TRBV4-2; possibly TRBD2 for D (6 bases). The sample comprised blood. The CDR3 nucleotides read TGTGCCAGCAGCCAAGAGTTTATAGACTATACGGGCGGGGCCAACGTCCGGACTTTC. It specifies CASSQEFIDYTGGANVRTF.